The 2 T cell receptor beta chains below come from one sample, sequenced in a study of shared clonotypes between healthy human individuals. Some clones are missing from TCRdb's copy, which holds only in-frame ones; the method was immunoSEQ multiplex PCR. The data show millions of clones, 85% to 95% seen once. The sample consisted of naive CD4+ T cells sorted from blood. Subset specified: CD45RA+ positively selected. These TCRs come from a man younger than 35 in good health.

The V call is TRBV2, the J call TRBJ1-4; D ambiguous. The CDR3 contains 15 residues. Germline V gene sequence: CDR1 SNHLY, CDR2 FYNNEI. The V and J ends lost 2 bases and 7 bases respectively, with 14 bases between them. CDR3 residues: CASSENASPAEKLFF. The CDR3 coding sequence is TGTGCCAGCAGTGAAAACGCGTCTCCGGCTGAAAAACTGTTTTTT.

This chain joins TRBV6-6 and TRBJ2-3; a possible D gene is TRBD2 (5 bases). Germline V gene data show CDR1 as MNHNY and CDR2 as SVGAGI (reference sequence). There are 16 residues in the CDR3. Trimming took 4 bases from V and 1 from J, leaving 15 bases between them. The CDR3: CASSSTSRGGTDTQYF. DNA for the CDR3: TGTGCCAGCAGTTCCACCAGCCGGGGTGGCACAGATACGCAGTATTTT.